This T cell receptor beta chain was found in a study of T-cell reconstitution after alpha-beta-depleted transplantation in children. Study results and caveats: Reportedly, alpha-beta T cells present about two months post-transplant originated from several hundred expanded clones of graft origin. It was newly produced T cells that mostly accounted for T-cell counts and diversity one year after transplant. Surviving recipient T cells and intrathymic progenitors accounted for some patients' high TCRbeta diversity at day 60.

From germline, CDR1 is MNHEY and CDR2 SVGEGT. V lost 6 bases to trimming and J lost 4 bases; unmatched junction nucleotides: 9. CDR3 length equals 17 residues. Using unique molecular identifiers, the investigators prepared the TCRbeta library. Via MiXCR, TCRdb re-called the PCR reads, giving one row per CDR3 protein. The table includes about 830,000 distinct CDR3 sequences, less than 20% detected once. A few counts support this clonotype. Its antigen is currently unknown. This receptor was identified in a male patient between 5 and 17 years old who had a stem cell transplant for acute lymphoblastic leukemia, so the T cells may come from the graft donor. The chain employs TRBV6-2 or TRBV6-3 and TRBJ2-1, with 13 bases lining up with TRBD2. The material was PBMCs, mostly from graft donor cells, obtained 360 days after TCRalphabeta/CD19-depleted stem cell transplant. CDR3: CASSPGTSGASYNEQFF. The CDR3 DNA follows: TGTGCCAGCAGCCCCGGGACTAGCGGGGCGAGTTACAATGAGCAGTTCTTC.